The next 29 T cell receptor beta chains were all read from a single sample in a study of shared clonotypes between healthy human individuals. The repertoire was sequenced with immunoSEQ multiplex PCR; TCRdb's copy has only in-frame clones and lacks some. This table has over a million clones, 96% appearing once. The source material was naive CD4+ T cells sorted from blood. Documented subset: CD45RA+ positively selected. Source of these receptors: a young man in good health.

The V and J genes are TRBV15 and TRBJ2-7; 9 bases line up with TRBD1. The CDR3 extends over 15 amino acids. After removal of 4 bases from V and 3 bases from J, the junction contained 7 bases not matched to a gene. Germline assignment: CDR1 LNHNV and CDR2 YYDKDF (reference sequence). CDR3 loop: CATSNPDRGYYEQYF. The CDR3, as DNA: TGTGCCACCAGCAATCCGGACAGGGGATACTACGAGCAGTACTTC.

The rearrangement uses TRBV7-3 and TRBJ2-1; D might be TRBD2 (6 bases). V lost 4 bases, J lost 9 bases, and 10 bases lay in between. The V gene's germline CDR1 is SGHTA and CDR2 FQGTGA. The CDR3 spans 12 residues. The CDR3 region has the DNA TGTGCCAGCAGCTCCCCGGGGGTTGAGCAGTTCTTC. Protein product: CASSSPGVEQFF.

The chain couples TRBV29-1 to TRBJ2-1; 14 nucleotides line up with TRBD2. J was trimmed by 8 bases and V by 4 bases; bases with no gene match: 4. Germline assignment: CDR1 SQVTM and CDR2 ANQGSEA. The CDR3 has 14 residues. The CDR3 loop is CSVVGLAGVDEQFF. The CDR3 DNA is TGCAGCGTTGTGGGACTAGCGGGAGTCGATGAGCAGTTCTTC.

This chain uses TRBV18 with TRBJ1-2; D unresolved. Trimming cost V 2 bases and J 5 bases, with 9 bases left between them. The CDR3 spans 13 residues. Per the germline V gene, CDR1 is KGHSH and CDR2 is LQKENI. CDR3 protein: CASSPDKAYGYTF. The CDR3 coding sequence is TGTGCCAGCTCACCAGACAAGGCTTATGGCTACACCTTC.

Concerning this clone: A read error may produce the germline difference seen at one junction end. This chain joins TRBV7-9 and TRBJ2-1; the D is unclear. The CDR3 length is 16 residues. Germline assignment: CDR1 SEHNR and CDR2 FQNEAQ (reference sequence). The CDR3 protein is CAISSYTRIAYNEQFF. CDR3 nucleotides: TGTGCCATCAGCTCCTACACCAGGATCGCCTACAATGAGCAGTTCTTC. The full variable domain, completed using reference TRBV7-9 and TRBJ2-1, is DTGVSQNPRHKITKRGQNVTFRCDPISEHNRLYWYRQTLGQGPEFLTYFQNEAQLEKSRLLSDRFSAERPKGSFSTLEIQRTEQGDSAMYLCAISSYTRIAYNEQFFGPGTRLTVL.

The chain recombines TRBV5-1 with TRBJ2-5; TRBD2 matches at 7 bases. The CDR3 has 16 amino acids. Losses at the gene ends were 1 base for V and 1 base for J; bases not matched to a gene: 7. Germline V lookup: CDR1 SGHRS, CDR2 YFSETQ. In nucleotides, the CDR3 is TGCGCCAGCAGCTTGAGGCTAGCGGATATCCAAGAGACCCAGTACTTC. As protein: CASSLRLADIQETQYF.

The chain joins TRBV9 to TRBJ1-2, with D uncertain. Trimming took off 3 bases at V and 2 bases at J, with 14 bases between the two ends. The CDR3 loop spans 15 amino acids. Germline-derived CDR1 and CDR2 are SGDLS and YYNGEE. In DNA form, the CDR3 reads TGTGCCAGCAGCGCACGACAATCTACAAACTATGGCTACACCTTC. Its protein is CASSARQSTNYGYTF.

This chain uses TRBV5-1 with TRBJ2-5; TRBD2 matches at 11 bases. The CDR3 covers 15 residues. J lost 5 bases, V lost 4 bases, and 7 bases had no gene match. Germline assignment: CDR1 SGHRS and CDR2 YFSETQ. The CDR3 here is CASSILAGEGETQYF. The CDR3 nucleotides read TGCGCCAGCAGCATACTAGCGGGAGAAGGGGAGACCCAGTACTTC.

On this clone itself: Distinct nucleotide sequences in the sample also encode this CDR3. The J gene is TRBJ2-7, the V gene TRBV9; 12 bases are shared with TRBD1. Germline CDR1 reads SGDLS; CDR2 reads YYNGEE. The CDR3 runs 15 residues. The junction had 3 bases not matched to a gene; V was cut back by 2 bases and J by 3 bases. The CDR3 sequence is CASSVGTGGFYEQYF. The CDR3 coding sequence is TGTGCCAGCAGCGTCGGGACAGGGGGCTTCTACGAGCAGTACTTC.

As DNA, the CDR3 is TGCGCCAGCAGCTTTTGGACTAGCGAGAACACCGGGGAGCTGTTTTTT. As protein: CASSFWTSENTGELFF. This chain joins TRBV5-1 and TRBJ2-2, with 9 positions matching TRBD2. The CDR3 covers 16 residues. The V segment lost 2 bases and the J segment 1 base; nucleotides outside the gene matches: 3. The germline CDR1 and CDR2 sequences are SGHRS and YFSETQ.

The gene calls are TRBV7-2 and TRBJ2-1; the match to TRBD1 covers 8 bases. This CDR3 contains 15 residues. V was pared by 4 bases and J by 4 bases, with 6 bases of the junction left unmatched. Per germline, CDR1 SGHTA and CDR2 FQGNSA. The CDR3 nucleotides are TGTGCCAGCAGCTACCGACAGGGGAGGTACAATGAGCAGTTCTTC. It specifies CASSYRQGRYNEQFF.

The CDR3 DNA sequence: TGTGCCAGCAGCTTAATGGGACATAGACTGTTTTTT. It translates to CASSLMGHRLFF. This rearrangement joins TRBV11-2 to TRBJ1-4; D might be TRBD1 (6 bases). The germline V gene has CDR1 SGHAT and CDR2 FQNNGV. V was shortened by 2 bases and J by 13 bases, with 11 bases between the two germline ends. The CDR3 consists of 12 residues.

The chain recombines TRBV18 with TRBJ1-2; 7 bases map to TRBD1. The CDR3 is 15 residues long. The V gene end was trimmed by 4 bases and the J gene end by 2 bases; junction bases not matched to a gene: 7. The germline gives CDR1 KGHSH, CDR2 LQKENI. CDR3 sequence (DNA): TGTGCCAGCTCACGTACGGGACAGCTGAACTATGGCTACACCTTC. Its protein is CASSRTGQLNYGYTF. Complete variable domain (other parts from reference TRBV18 and TRBJ1-2): NAGVMQNPRHLVRRRGQEARLRCSPMKGHSHVYWYRQLPEEGLKFMVYLQKENIIDESGMPKERFSAEFPKEGPSILRIQQVVRGDSAAYFCASSRTGQLNYGYTFGSGTRLTVV.

This clone was counted once. The CDR3 here is CASSFGVGLAVYNEQFF. The CDR3 DNA follows: TGTGCCAGCAGCTTTGGTGTCGGACTAGCGGTCTACAATGAGCAGTTCTTC. The chain joins TRBV5-8 to TRBJ2-1, with 10 bases that match TRBD2. The V segment lost 2 bases and the J segment 3 bases; nucleotides outside the gene matches: 8. The CDR3 sequence is 17 residues long. Germline assignment: CDR1 SGHTS and CDR2 YDEGEE.

The V gene is TRBV7-5, the J gene TRBJ2-7; TRBD2, the table's D call, lacks a check against the DNA. TRBV7-5 counts as a pseudogene. The CDR3 loop spans 17 amino acids. Here the CDR3 DNA reads TGTGTCAGAAGCTTAGTGGGAGAGACTAGGATTCCCTACGAGCAGTACTTC. Its protein product is CVRSLVGETRIPYEQYF.

The chain has TRBV30 and TRBJ2-7; D possibly matches TRBD1 or TRBD2 (6 bases each). The germline V gene encodes CDR1 GTSNPN and CDR2 SVGIG (reference sequence). This CDR3 spans 12 amino acids. Trimming cost V 5 bases and J 4 bases, with 12 bases left between them. CDR3 loop: CAWQQGGYEQYF. The CDR3 nucleotides read TGTGCCTGGCAACAGGGAGGATACGAGCAGTACTTC.

The chain couples TRBV9 to TRBJ1-3; D perhaps matches TRBD1 (5 bases). Germline loops: CDR1 SGDLS, CDR2 YYNGEE. Deletions cut 3 bases from V and 0 bases from J, with 13 bases between. The CDR3 has 16 amino acids. The DNA of the CDR3 is TGTGCCAGCAGCGCCCCGGGGCTTAACTCTGGAAACACCATATATTTT. Residues: CASSAPGLNSGNTIYF.

The V gene is TRBV5-4, the J gene TRBJ2-1; D gene ambiguous. V lost 0 bases to trimming and J lost 7 bases, with 8 bases between them. The CDR3 extends over 13 amino acids. CDR1 SGHNT and CDR2 YYREEE come from the germline V gene (reference sequence). The chain's CDR3 is CASSLVNENEQFF. In DNA form, the CDR3 reads TGTGCCAGCAGCTTGGTTAACGAGAATGAGCAGTTCTTC.

This clone was counted a single time. V usage is TRBV28 and J usage is TRBJ2-1; TRBD2 aligns across 8 bases. Trimming at V came to 8 bases and at J to 5 bases, leaving 17 bases not matched to a gene. Germline V gives CDR1 MDHEN, CDR2 SYDVKM. This CDR3 region has 17 residues. The CDR3 spells CASGYPGTAGGHNEQFF. CDR3 sequence (DNA): TGTGCCAGCGGTTACCCCGGGACGGCGGGAGGCCACAATGAGCAGTTCTTC.

About this clone: Other DNA sequences of this sample code for an identical CDR3. The rearrangement joins TRBV5-1 to TRBJ2-3; the D is unclear. Trimming left V 4 bases short and J 1 base short, with 10 bases between. The CDR3 covers 14 residues. Germline loops: CDR1 SGHRS, CDR2 YFSETQ. The CDR3 protein is CASSPGTGTDTQYF. In DNA, the CDR3 is TGCGCCAGCAGCCCTGGTACTGGCACAGATACGCAGTATTTT.

V and J are TRBV7-9 and TRBJ1-1; weak D call: TRBD1 (5 bases). V was clipped by 6 bases and J by 2 bases, with 25 bases between them. The germline gives CDR1 SEHNR, CDR2 FQNEAQ (reference sequence). The CDR3 spans 18 residues. The CDR3 bases are TGTGCCAGCAGAAACAACCCGGCTAAACAGGTCCAAAACACTGAAGCTTTCTTT. Its protein is CASRNNPAKQVQNTEAFF.

V gene TRBV7-9 combines with J gene TRBJ2-7; TRBD1 matches at 9 bases. The CDR3 loop spans 15 amino acids. V was clipped by 4 bases and J by 2 bases; unmatched bases: 6. Germline assignment: CDR1 SEHNR and CDR2 FQNEAQ (reference sequence). The DNA for the CDR3 is TGTGCCAGCAGCTACTTACAGGGGGCGGCCTACGAGCAGTACTTC. It translates to CASSYLQGAAYEQYF.

The chain has TRBV14 and TRBJ2-5; 10 bases align to TRBD1. The CDR3 is 15 residues long. The J segment lost 4 bases and the V segment lost 4 bases, leaving 6 bases of the junction unmatched. CDR1 is SGHDN, CDR2 FVKESK, per germline. DNA of the CDR3: TGTGCCAGCAGCCGGACGACAGGGGGCGGAGAGACCCAGTACTTC. Translated, it gives CASSRTTGGGETQYF.

The chain's CDR3 is CASSLNGLAGTGEQYF. The DNA for the CDR3 is TGTGCCAGCAGCTTAAACGGTTTAGCGGGGACGGGCGAGCAGTACTTC. J is TRBJ2-7 and V is TRBV7-3; 8 bases match TRBD2. The CDR3 is 16 amino acids. With 1 base clipped from V and 6 bases from J, the junction kept 11 bases outside the gene matches. Germline V gene sequence: CDR1 SGHTA, CDR2 FQGTGA.

The chain has TRBV29-1 and TRBJ2-7; 13 nucleotides line up with TRBD2. The CDR3 has 13 residues. V shed 7 bases and J 7 bases; nucleotides not matched to a gene: 7. Germline V gene sequence: CDR1 SQVTM, CDR2 ANQGSEA. CDR3 region: CSARGLAGSEQYF. The CDR3 nucleotides read TGCAGCGCCCGGGGACTAGCGGGATCAGAGCAGTACTTC.

This clone was seen once. CDR3 in amino acids: CASKLGLAGGRSEQYF. For the CDR3, the DNA is TGCGCCAGCAAGTTGGGACTAGCGGGAGGGCGGTCCGAGCAGTACTTC. This sequence joins TRBV10-2 and TRBJ2-7; 16 nucleotides line up with TRBD2. Germline V gives CDR1 WSHSY, CDR2 SAAADI. Trimming at V came to 7 bases and at J to 6 bases, leaving 9 bases not matched to a gene. This CDR3 contains 16 residues.

The chain employs TRBV7-9 and TRBJ2-7; D is undetermined. The V end was cut by 5 bases, the J end by 0 bases, with 11 bases between. This CDR3 has 14 residues. CDR1 and CDR2 (germline): SEHNR, FQNEAQ (reference sequence). The CDR3 nucleotides are TGTGCCAGCAGCCCCTTAGGGATCTCCTACGAGCAGTACTTC. This sequence encodes CASSPLGISYEQYF.

V is TRBV14 and J is TRBJ1-4; D is uncertain. CDR3 size: 15 residues. Germline loops: CDR1 SGHDN, CDR2 FVKESK. Trimming cost V 1 base and J 5 bases, with 11 bases left between them. The CDR3 spells CASSQANGLNEKLFF. CDR3 in DNA: TGTGCCAGCAGCCAAGCGAACGGATTAAATGAAAAACTGTTTTTT.

Of note for this clone: Other DNA sequences in this specimen translate into the identical CDR3. The chain is built from TRBV6-1 and TRBJ1-1; D may be TRBD1 (6 bases). The CDR3 sequence is 15 residues long. Trimming took off 1 base at V and 4 bases at J, with 13 bases between the two ends. Germline CDR1 MNHNS, CDR2 SASEGT. CDR3 protein: CASSEVGGGGTEAFF. The CDR3 DNA reads as TGTGCCAGCAGTGAAGTGGGGGGCGGTGGCACTGAAGCTTTCTTT.